Listed below are T cell receptor beta chains from one sample, sequenced in a study of Ad26.COV2.S vaccination and SARS-CoV-2 variants. Assay: immunoSEQ multiplex PCR; the TCRdb copy retains only in-frame clones and omits some. The sample holds about 460,000 clones; 80% to 90% are singletons and the top ten take 1.5% to 2%. Sequenced here: peripheral blood, sampled in a trial of Ad26.COV2.S vaccine versus placebo. These TCRs come from a person aged 18-60 years who received the Ad26.COV2.S COVID-19 vaccine or a placebo. Both conserved end residues are part of each CDR3. A D gene is named only where the DNA matches it firmly. Clone size is shown for a subset of rows, as once, few, many or a class of expanded clone.

v_gene	j_gene	d_gene	abundance	CDR3nt	CDR3aa
TRBV4-3	TRBJ1-1	.	.	TGCGCCAGCAGCCAAGTTTCTGGCCGCTTCGAAGCTTTCTTT	CASSQVSGRFEAFF
TRBV9	TRBJ2-7	TRBD2	.	TGTGCCAGCAGCGCGAGCGGGAGACCCTACGAGCAGTACTTC	CASSASGRPYEQYF
TRBV6-5	TRBJ1-5	.	.	TGTGCCAGCAGTAAAAGACAGAGCAATCAGCCCCAGCATTTT	CASSKRQSNQPQHF
TRBV11-3	TRBJ2-7	.	.	TGTGCCAGCAGCTTAGGGGGCGGACAGAGCGAGCAGTACTTC	CASSLGGGQSEQYF
TRBV28	TRBJ2-7	TRBD2	.	TGTGCCAGCAGTTGGGCTAGCGGGAGGCTCGAGCAGTACTTC	CASSWASGRLEQYF
TRBV7-3	TRBJ2-1	TRBD2	.	TGTGCCAGCAGCTTGACTAGCGGGGTCTCCTACAATGAGCAGTTCTTC	CASSLTSGVSYNEQFF
TRBV7-9	TRBJ1-1	.	.	TGTGCCAGCAGCCCGGCGGGGGTGGTGAACACTGAAGCTTTCTTT	CASSPAGVVNTEAFF
TRBV5-6	TRBJ1-1	.	.	TGTGCCAGCAGTTTGGACAGAACCCTCATGAACACTGAAGCTTTCTTT	CASSLDRTLMNTEAFF
TRBV6-2/TRBV6-3	TRBJ2-3	TRBD2	.	TGTGCCAGCAGCCCCCGGTGGACTAGGAGCACAGATACGCAGTATTTT	CASSPRWTRSTDTQYF
TRBV7-2	TRBJ2-1	TRBD2	.	TGTGCCAGCAGCCCCCTAGCGGGCGGGGGGTTCTACAATGAGCAGTTCTTC	CASSPLAGGGFYNEQFF
TRBV5-1	TRBJ1-1	.	.	TGCGCCAGCAGCTTGGCCCCCGGGAACACTGAAGCTTTCTTT	CASSLAPGNTEAFF
TRBV12-3/TRBV12-4	TRBJ2-2	.	.	TGTGCCAGCAGGGAGCGGGCCGGGGAGCTGTTTTTT	CASRERAGELFF
TRBV28	TRBJ1-1	.	.	TGTGCCAGCAACCGGGACATTTACACTGAAGCTTTCTTT	CASNRDIYTEAFF
TRBV5-8	TRBJ2-5	.	.	TGTGCCAGCAGCTTAGTTCGGGAGACCCAGTACTTC	CASSLVRETQYF
TRBV7-9	TRBJ2-7	TRBD2	.	TGTGCCAGCAGCCCGGCCACCGGGGGGGCCCTAACATACGAGCAGTACTTC	CASSPATGGALTYEQYF
TRBV5-1	TRBJ1-4	.	once	TGCGCCAGCAGCCTAGAGGGACACCCCAACCTAGAAAAACTGTTTTTT	CASSLEGHPNLEKLFF
TRBV9	TRBJ2-1	.	.	TGTGCCAGCAGCGCCTCTACCCCTAGTAGGGCCTACAATGAGCAGTTCTTC	CASSASTPSRAYNEQFF
TRBV21-1	TRBJ1-1	.	.	TGTGCCAGCAGCAAAGTCCCGTCGGTTAGGGGGCGCGGCAACACTGAAGCTTTCTTT	CASSKVPSVRGRGNTEAFF
TRBV7-6	TRBJ2-1	.	.	TGTGCCAGCAGCTTAAACCAACCCCCCTACAATGAGCAGTTCTTC	CASSLNQPPYNEQFF
TRBV19	TRBJ2-1	TRBD2	.	TGTGCCAGTAGTATAGCCCTTAGATGGACTAGCGGGGCCTCGGGGACCTCCTACAATGAGCAGTTCTTC	CASSIALRWTSGASGTSYNEQFF
TRBV7-2	TRBJ2-1	TRBD2	.	TGTGCCAGCAGCTCCCGAAGACTAGCGGGAGAGGAGTTCTTC	CASSSRRLAGEEFF
TRBV28	TRBJ1-2	.	.	TGTGCCAGCAGTTTTGCCCTGGGGCAGTTTAACTATGGCTACACCTTC	CASSFALGQFNYGYTF
TRBV4-2	TRBJ2-5	TRBD2	.	TGTGCCAGCAGCCAAGAAACTAGCGGAGGGGGGACCCAGTACTTC	CASSQETSGGGTQYF
TRBV27	TRBJ1-2	.	once	TGTGCCAGCAGTTCTTACCGTCTGGGCTATGGCTACACCTTC	CASSSYRLGYGYTF
TRBV5-4	TRBJ2-1	.	.	TGTGCCAGCAGCCCTGGGGGGGGCGTTAGGAATGAGCAGTTCTTC	CASSPGGGVRNEQFF
TRBV4-1	TRBJ2-7	TRBD1	.	TGCGCCAGCAGCCAAGGCTCGTTGGGACAGGGATCCTACGAGCAGTACTTC	CASSQGSLGQGSYEQYF
TRBV7-8	TRBJ1-5	TRBD1	.	TGTGCCAGCAGCTTAGTGGGCGGACAGGGAGGCAATCAGCCCCAGCATTTT	CASSLVGGQGGNQPQHF
TRBV5-1	TRBJ1-6	.	.	TGCGCCAGCAGCTTGGCTGGCCGGTCACCCCTCCACTTT	CASSLAGRSPLHF
TRBV4-2	TRBJ2-3	.	.	TGTGCCAGCAGCCAAGGAGACCGGGGCGGCCCAAAGTCGTCCACAGATACGCAGTATTTT	CASSQGDRGGPKSSTDTQYF
TRBV5-1	TRBJ1-1	.	.	TGCGCCAGCGGCATGCCTCAGGACAGTGGTAAATGGAACACTGAAGCTTTCTTT	CASGMPQDSGKWNTEAFF
TRBV7-3	TRBJ2-1	TRBD2	.	TGTGCCAGCAGCCGCCGGGGGACTAGTGCCGATGAGCAGTTCTTC	CASSRRGTSADEQFF
TRBV6-6	TRBJ1-2	TRBD1	.	TGTGCCAGCAGTTACGCCTCGGACAGGGGAAACTATGGCTACACCTTC	CASSYASDRGNYGYTF
TRBV15	TRBJ2-4	.	.	TGTGCCACCAGCAGAGATGGAGGACAGGTCGGGGGCAAAAACATTCAGTACTTC	CATSRDGGQVGGKNIQYF
TRBV29-1	TRBJ1-2	.	.	TGCAGCGTTCAACCTATAGCCCCCGGGACAATCTATGGCTACACCTTC	CSVQPIAPGTIYGYTF
TRBV7-9	TRBJ1-1	.	once	TGTGCCAGCAGCTCCCAAACAGGGATCACTGAAGCTTTCTTT	CASSSQTGITEAFF
TRBV4-2	TRBJ2-7	TRBD2	many	TGTGCCAGCAGCCAAGATACCGGGAGGCCCTCCTACGAGCAGTACTTC	CASSQDTGRPSYEQYF
TRBV7-9	TRBJ1-1	.	.	TGTGCCAGCAGCGCCCAAGGCGACACTGAAGCTTTCTTT	CASSAQGDTEAFF
TRBV7-6	TRBJ1-3	TRBD1	.	TGTGCCAGCAGCCCTCCGGGACAGGGTGCGACCGGAAACACCATATATTTT	CASSPPGQGATGNTIYF
TRBV9	TRBJ1-2	.	.	TGTGCCAGCAGCGTAGCTCAGTGGGGTGGCTACACCTTC	CASSVAQWGGYTF
TRBV6-5	TRBJ2-7	.	.	TGTGCCAGCAGTTACTCTGGGGACTCCGCTTACGAGCAGTACTTC	CASSYSGDSAYEQYF
TRBV11-2	TRBJ2-3	.	.	TGTGCCAGCAGCTTAACTCCCCCAGAGGGTACGCAGTATTTT	CASSLTPPEGTQYF